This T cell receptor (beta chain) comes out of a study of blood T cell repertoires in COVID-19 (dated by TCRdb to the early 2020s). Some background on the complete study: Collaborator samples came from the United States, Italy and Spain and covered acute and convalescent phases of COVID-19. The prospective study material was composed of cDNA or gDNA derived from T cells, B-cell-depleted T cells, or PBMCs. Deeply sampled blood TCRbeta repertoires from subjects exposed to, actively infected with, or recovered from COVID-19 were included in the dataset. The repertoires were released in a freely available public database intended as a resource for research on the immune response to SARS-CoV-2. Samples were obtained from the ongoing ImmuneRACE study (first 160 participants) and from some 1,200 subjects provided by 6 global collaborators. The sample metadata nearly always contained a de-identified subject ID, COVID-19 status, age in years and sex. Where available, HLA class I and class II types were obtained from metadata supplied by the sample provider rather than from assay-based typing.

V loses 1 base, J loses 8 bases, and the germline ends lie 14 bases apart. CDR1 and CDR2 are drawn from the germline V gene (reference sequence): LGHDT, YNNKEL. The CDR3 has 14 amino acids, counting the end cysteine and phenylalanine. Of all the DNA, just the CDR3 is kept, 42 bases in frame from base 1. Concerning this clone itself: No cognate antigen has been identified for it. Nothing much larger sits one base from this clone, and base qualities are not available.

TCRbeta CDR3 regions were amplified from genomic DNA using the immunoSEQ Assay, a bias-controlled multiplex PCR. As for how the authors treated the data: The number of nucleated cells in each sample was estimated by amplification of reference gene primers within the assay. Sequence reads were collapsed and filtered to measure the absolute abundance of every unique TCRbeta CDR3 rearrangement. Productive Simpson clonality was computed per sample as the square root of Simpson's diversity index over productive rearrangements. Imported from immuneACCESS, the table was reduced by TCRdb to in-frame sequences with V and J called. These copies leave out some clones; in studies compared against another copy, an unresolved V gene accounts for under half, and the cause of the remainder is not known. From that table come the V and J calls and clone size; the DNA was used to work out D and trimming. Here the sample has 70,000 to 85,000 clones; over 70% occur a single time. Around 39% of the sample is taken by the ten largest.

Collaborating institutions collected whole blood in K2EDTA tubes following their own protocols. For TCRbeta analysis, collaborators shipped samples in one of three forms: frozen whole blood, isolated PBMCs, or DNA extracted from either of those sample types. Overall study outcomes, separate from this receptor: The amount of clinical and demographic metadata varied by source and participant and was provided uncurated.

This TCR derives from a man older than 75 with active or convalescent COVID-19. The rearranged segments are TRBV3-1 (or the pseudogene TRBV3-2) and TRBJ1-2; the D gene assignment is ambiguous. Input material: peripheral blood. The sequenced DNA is TGTGCCAGCAGCCAAGTCGGAGGCATTAAGGGCTACACCTTC. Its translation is CASSQVGGIKGYTF.